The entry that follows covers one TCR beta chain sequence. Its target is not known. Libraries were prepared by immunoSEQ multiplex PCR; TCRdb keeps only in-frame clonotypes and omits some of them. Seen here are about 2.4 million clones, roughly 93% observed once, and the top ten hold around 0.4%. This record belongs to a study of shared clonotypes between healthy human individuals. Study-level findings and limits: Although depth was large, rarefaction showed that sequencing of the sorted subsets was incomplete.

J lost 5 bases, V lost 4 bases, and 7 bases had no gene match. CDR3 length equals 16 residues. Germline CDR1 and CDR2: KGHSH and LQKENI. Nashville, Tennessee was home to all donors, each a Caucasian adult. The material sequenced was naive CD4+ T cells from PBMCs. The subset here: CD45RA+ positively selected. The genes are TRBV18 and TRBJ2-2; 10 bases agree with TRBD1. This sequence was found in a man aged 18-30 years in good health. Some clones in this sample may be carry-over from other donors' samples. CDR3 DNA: TGTGCCAGCTCACTGCATGGGACAGGGGCTACCGGGGAGCTGTTTTTT. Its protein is CASSLHGTGATGELFF.